The 14 T cell receptor beta chains below were found in one sample sequenced in a study of monozygotic twins with inflammatory bowel disease. TCRdb reprocessed the 5' RACE reads, with one entry per CDR3 protein and no DNA. The clone table shows approximately 160,000 distinct CDR3 sequences, with the ten largest holding under 3.5%. Source material: blood. The receptors come from a human donor with ulcerative colitis or Crohn's disease, or a healthy co-twin of an affected twin (not recorded which).

This chain links TRBV10-3 with TRBJ2-2; the D call from TCRdb, TRBD1, cannot be confirmed without DNA. Germline lookup yields CDR1 ENHRY and CDR2 SYGVKD. The CDR3 has 15 amino acids. The CDR3: CATHKGAGDTGELFF.

CDR3 loop: CAIRADPDNSPLHF. The rearrangement joins TRBV10-3 to TRBJ1-6. This CDR3 has 14 amino acids. CDR1 and CDR2 from the germline V gene are ENHRY and SYGVKD.

The CDR3 spells CASSFGGQGVTYEQYF. The chain couples TRBV6-5 to TRBJ2-7; TCRdb names TRBD1, which stays unverified in the absence of DNA. This CDR3 region has 16 residues. Germline V CDR1 and CDR2: MNHEY, SVGAGI.

The chain carries TRBV15 and TRBJ2-1; lacking DNA, the TRBD1 call made by TCRdb goes unchecked. CDR1 LNHNV and CDR2 YYDKDF come from the germline V gene (reference sequence). This CDR3 is 18 amino acids long. CDR3 region: CATSRFGPAFRSYNEQFF. Variable domain in full (rest from reference TRBV15 and TRBJ2-1): DAMVIQNPRYQVTQFGKPVTLSCSQTLNHNVMYWYQQKSSQAPKLLFHYYDKDFNNEADTPDNFQSRRPNTSFCFLDIRSPGLGDTAMYLCATSRFGPAFRSYNEQFFGPGTRLTVL.

The gene calls are TRBV5-1 and TRBJ1-1; without DNA, the TCRdb call of TRBD1 cannot be checked. This CDR3 contains 13 residues. The V gene's germline CDR1 is SGHRS and CDR2 YFSETQ. The chain's CDR3 is CASSIKQGTEAFF.

The CDR3 is CASSLAEGAHF. The chain links TRBV7-9 to TRBJ2-1; TCRdb picks TRBD2, but there is no DNA to check that call. This CDR3 contains 11 residues. CDR1 and CDR2 (germline): SEHNR, FQNEAQ (reference sequence).

This CDR3 reads CASSLQGDIQYF. The rearrangement links TRBV5-1 to TRBJ2-4; the D gene TCRdb calls, TRBD1, cannot be checked with no DNA. This CDR3 contains 12 residues. Germline CDR1 SGHRS, CDR2 YFSETQ. Variable domain in full (rest from reference TRBV5-1 and TRBJ2-4): KAGVTQTPRYLIKTRGQQVTLSCSPISGHRSVSWYQQTPGQGLQFLFEYFSETQRNKGNFPGRFSGRQFSNSRSEMNVSTLELGDSALYLCASSLQGDIQYFGAGTRLSVL.

The chain couples TRBV5-1 to TRBJ2-7. The germline CDR1 and CDR2 sequences are SGHRS and YFSETQ. The CDR3 has 13 amino acids. CDR3: CASGLTSSGEQYF.

This chain connects TRBV28 to TRBJ2-6; with no DNA, the TCRdb D assignment of TRBD1 cannot be verified. The CDR3 totals 16 residues. Germline CDR1 and CDR2: MDHEN and SYDVKM. The CDR3 here is CASSDRGAPGANVLTF.

The chain employs TRBV5-6 and TRBJ1-5; with no DNA, the TCRdb D assignment of TRBD1 cannot be verified. Germline lookup yields CDR1 SGHDT and CDR2 YYEEEE. The CDR3 sequence is 14 residues long. CDR3 in amino acids: CASSLGGQDQPQHF.

V gene TRBV28 combines with J gene TRBJ2-7; TCRdb's D call of TRBD1 is untestable without DNA. Germline loops: CDR1 MDHEN, CDR2 SYDVKM. The CDR3 has 16 amino acids. The CDR3 here is CASSFDRVRQTYEQYF.

The chain recombines TRBV7-6 with TRBJ2-2; TCRdb indicates TRBD1, and absent DNA this call remains unverified. This CDR3 comprises 23 residues. Germline V gene sequence: CDR1 SGHVS, CDR2 FNYEAQ. CDR3 residues: CASSLTRGQGLSPTSSNTGELFF.

V and J are TRBV5-6 and TRBJ2-2; with no DNA, the TCRdb D assignment of TRBD1 cannot be verified. This CDR3 comprises 13 residues. In germline, CDR1 is SGHDT, CDR2 YYEEEE. The CDR3 reads CASSSGAAGELFF.

The V call is TRBV6-2 or TRBV6-3, the J call TRBJ1-5; TCRdb lists TRBD1, though no DNA is available to test this call. The V gene's germline CDR1 is MNHEY and CDR2 SVGEGT. CDR3 length: 15 residues. The CDR3 sequence is CASSYLGTGNQPQHF.